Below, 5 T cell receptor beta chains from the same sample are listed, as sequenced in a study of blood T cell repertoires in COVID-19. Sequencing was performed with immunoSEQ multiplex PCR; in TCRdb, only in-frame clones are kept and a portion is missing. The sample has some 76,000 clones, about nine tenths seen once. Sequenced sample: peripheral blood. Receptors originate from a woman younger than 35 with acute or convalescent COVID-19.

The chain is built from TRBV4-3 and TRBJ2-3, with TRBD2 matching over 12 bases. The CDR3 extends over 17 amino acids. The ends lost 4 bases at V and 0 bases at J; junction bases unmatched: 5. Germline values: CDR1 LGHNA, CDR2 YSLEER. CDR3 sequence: CASSPGTSGHSTDTQYF. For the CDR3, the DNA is TGCGCCAGCAGCCCAGGGACTAGCGGGCACAGCACAGATACGCAGTATTTT.

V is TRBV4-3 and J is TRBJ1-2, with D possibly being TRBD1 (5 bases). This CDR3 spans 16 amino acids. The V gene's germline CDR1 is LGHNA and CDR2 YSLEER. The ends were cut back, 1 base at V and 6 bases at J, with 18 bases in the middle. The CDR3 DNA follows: TGCGCCAGCAGCCAAGGCCGACAGACGACCGTGGATGGCTACACCTTC. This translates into CASSQGRQTTVDGYTF.

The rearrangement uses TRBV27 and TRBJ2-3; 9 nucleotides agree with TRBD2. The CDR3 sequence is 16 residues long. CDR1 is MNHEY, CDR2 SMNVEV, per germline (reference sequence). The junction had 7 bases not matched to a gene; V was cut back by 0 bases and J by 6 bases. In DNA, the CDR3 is TGTGCCAGCAGTTTATCCCCGGGACTAGCTATGGATACGCAGTATTTT. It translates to CASSLSPGLAMDTQYF.

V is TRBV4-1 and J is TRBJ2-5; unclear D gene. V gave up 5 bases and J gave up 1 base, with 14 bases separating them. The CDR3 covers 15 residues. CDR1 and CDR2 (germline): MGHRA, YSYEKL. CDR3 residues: CASSKVGVSQETQYF. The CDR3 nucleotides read TGCGCCAGCAGCAAAGTAGGAGTTAGCCAAGAGACCCAGTACTTC.

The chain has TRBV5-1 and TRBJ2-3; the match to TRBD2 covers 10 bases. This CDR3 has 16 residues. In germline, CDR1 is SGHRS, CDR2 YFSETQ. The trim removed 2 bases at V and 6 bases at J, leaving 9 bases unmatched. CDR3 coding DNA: TGCGCCAGCAGCTTAACAGCGGGAGGGCGCGGTGATACGCAGTATTTT. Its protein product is CASSLTAGGRGDTQYF.